This entry concerns a single T cell receptor beta chain. The antigen is unknown. The record originates from a study of T cell responses to AZD1222 COVID-19 vaccine. Overall study findings and caveats: Across spike, vaccine-associated CD4 TCRs were found, dominant at 160-218 and 743-854. At study baseline, merely a handful of AZD1222 recipients were seropositive. Clonal diversity was possibly underestimated, and the donors were mostly white British, with more females. Two AZD1222 administrations were followed by greater Spike-specific TCR breadth and depth.

Here immunoSEQ multiplex PCR was the method, and the copy in TCRdb shows in-frame clones only, minus some. The sample holds approximately 160,000 clones; about 87% are singletons and the top ten take 3% to 4%. The CDR3 sequence is 15 residues long. Germline V gene lookup returns CDR1 LNHDA and CDR2 SQIVND (reference sequence). The V end lost 3 bases, the J end lost 0 bases, and 9 bases lay between the germline ends. This chain joins TRBV19 and TRBJ1-5, with no clear D. This clonotype was sampled from an adult in good health. The material sequenced was peripheral blood, taken on day 0 of MenACWY control vaccination. CDR3 nucleotide sequence: TGTGCCAGTAGTATTGTGGGGTATAGCAATCAGCCCCAGCATTTT. Amino acid sequence: CASSIVGYSNQPQHF.